This T cell receptor beta chain was sequenced in a study of cytomegalovirus exposure and HLA in healthy donors. About the study: Of some 410 genotyped donors, 80% to 85% grouped in the Caucasian-associated ancestry cluster. Study-level results: For cytomegalovirus status, the classifier reportedly gave diagnoses with high specificity and sensitivity. Through in vitro validation, three CMV-associated chains were shown to be specific for CMV antigens. Immune exposure information comprised only CMV serostatus.

PCR employed 60 Vbeta and 13 Jbeta primers. The repertoire was sequenced with immunoSEQ multiplex PCR; TCRdb's copy has only in-frame clones and lacks some. The sample records 150,000 to 200,000 clones, less than 90% being singletons. Points on this clone: Antigen unknown.

V lost 0 bases and J 1 base, leaving 11 bases between the germline ends. CDR3 length: 16 amino acids. Germline V gives CDR1 LNHDA, CDR2 SQIVND (reference sequence). This clonotype was sampled from a man younger than 30 in good health and CMV-seronegative. The chain links TRBV19 to TRBJ2-3, with unresolved D. Sequenced input: PBMCs. The CDR3 here is CASSIDSRSGTDTQYF. CDR3 bases: TGTGCCAGTAGTATAGATTCCCGGTCTGGCACAGATACGCAGTATTTT.